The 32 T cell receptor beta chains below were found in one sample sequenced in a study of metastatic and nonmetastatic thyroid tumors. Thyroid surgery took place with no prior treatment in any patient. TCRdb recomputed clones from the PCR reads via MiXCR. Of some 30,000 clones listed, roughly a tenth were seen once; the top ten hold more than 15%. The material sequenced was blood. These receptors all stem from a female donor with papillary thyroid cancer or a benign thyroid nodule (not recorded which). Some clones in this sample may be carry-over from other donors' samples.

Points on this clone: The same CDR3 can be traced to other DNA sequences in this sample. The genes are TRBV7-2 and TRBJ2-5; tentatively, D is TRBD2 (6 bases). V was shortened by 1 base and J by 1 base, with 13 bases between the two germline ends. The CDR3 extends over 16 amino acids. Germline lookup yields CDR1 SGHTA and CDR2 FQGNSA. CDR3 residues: CASSLGPRGIQETQYF. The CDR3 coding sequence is TGTGCCAGCAGCTTAGGTCCCCGGGGGATCCAAGAGACCCAGTACTTC.

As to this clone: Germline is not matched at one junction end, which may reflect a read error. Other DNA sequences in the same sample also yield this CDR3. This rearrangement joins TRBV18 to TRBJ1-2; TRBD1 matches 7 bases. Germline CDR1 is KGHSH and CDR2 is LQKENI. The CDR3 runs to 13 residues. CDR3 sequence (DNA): TGTGCCAGCTCACTGGACAGGTTCTATGGATACACTTTC. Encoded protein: CASSLDRFYGYTF.

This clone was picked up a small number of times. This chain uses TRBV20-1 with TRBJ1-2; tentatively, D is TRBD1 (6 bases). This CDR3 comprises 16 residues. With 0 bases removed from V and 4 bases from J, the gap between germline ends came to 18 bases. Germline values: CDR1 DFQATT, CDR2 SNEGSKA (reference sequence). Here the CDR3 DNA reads TGCAGTGCTAGAGAGAGCATTGGGGGGCGCGGCTATGGCTACACCTTC. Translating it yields CSARESIGGRGYGYTF.

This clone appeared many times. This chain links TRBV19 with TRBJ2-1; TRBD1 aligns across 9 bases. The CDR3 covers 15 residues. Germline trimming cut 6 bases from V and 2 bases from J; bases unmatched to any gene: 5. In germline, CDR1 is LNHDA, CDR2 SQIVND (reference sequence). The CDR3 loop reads CASSNRTGAYNEQFF. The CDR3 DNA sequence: TGTGCCAGTAGCAACCGGACAGGGGCCTACAATGAGCAGTTCTTC.

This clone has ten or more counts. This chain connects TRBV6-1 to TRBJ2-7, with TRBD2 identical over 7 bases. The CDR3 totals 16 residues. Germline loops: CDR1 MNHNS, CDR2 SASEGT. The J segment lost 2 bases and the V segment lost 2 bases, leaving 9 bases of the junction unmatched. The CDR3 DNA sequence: TGTGCCAGCAGTGAAACAGTTTCTAGCGGAGCCTACGAGCAGTACTTC. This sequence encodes CASSETVSSGAYEQYF.

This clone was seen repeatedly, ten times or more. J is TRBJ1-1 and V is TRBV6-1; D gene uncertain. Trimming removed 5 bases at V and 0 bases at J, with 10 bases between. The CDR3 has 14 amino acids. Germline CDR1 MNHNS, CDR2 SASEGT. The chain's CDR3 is CASSSPEMNTEAFF. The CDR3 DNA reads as TGTGCCAGCAGTTCCCCGGAGATGAACACTGAAGCTTTCTTT.

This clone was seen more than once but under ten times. The CDR3 sequence is CASSSGQGTQYF. The CDR3 DNA sequence: TGTGCCAGCAGTTCAGGACAGGGTACGCAGTATTTT. The chain has TRBV28 and TRBJ2-3, with 8 bases identical to TRBD1. V lost 4 bases and J lost 8; bases outside the gene matches: 2. Germline V gene lookup returns CDR1 MDHEN and CDR2 SYDVKM. This CDR3 region has 12 residues.

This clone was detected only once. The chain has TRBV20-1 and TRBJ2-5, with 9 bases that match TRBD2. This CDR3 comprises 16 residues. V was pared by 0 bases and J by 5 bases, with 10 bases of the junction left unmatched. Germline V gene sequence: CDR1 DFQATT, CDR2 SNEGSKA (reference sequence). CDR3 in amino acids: CSARDLSGSSGETQYF. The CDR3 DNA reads TGCAGTGCTAGAGATCTTAGCGGGAGTTCCGGGGAGACCCAGTACTTC.

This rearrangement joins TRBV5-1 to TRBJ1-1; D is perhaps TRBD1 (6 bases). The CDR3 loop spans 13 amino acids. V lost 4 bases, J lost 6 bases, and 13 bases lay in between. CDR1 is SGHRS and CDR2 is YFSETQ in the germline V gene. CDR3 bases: TGCGCCAGCAGCCTGACAGGAGACGCTGAAGCTTTCTTT. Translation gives CASSLTGDAEAFF.

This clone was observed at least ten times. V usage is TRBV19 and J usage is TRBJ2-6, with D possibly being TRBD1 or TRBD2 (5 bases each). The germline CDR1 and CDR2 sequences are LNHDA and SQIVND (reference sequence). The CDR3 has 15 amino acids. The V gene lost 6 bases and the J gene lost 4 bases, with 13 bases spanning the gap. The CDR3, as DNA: TGTGCCAGTAGCTGGGACGCACCCGGGGCCAACGTCCTGACTTTC. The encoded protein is CASSWDAPGANVLTF.

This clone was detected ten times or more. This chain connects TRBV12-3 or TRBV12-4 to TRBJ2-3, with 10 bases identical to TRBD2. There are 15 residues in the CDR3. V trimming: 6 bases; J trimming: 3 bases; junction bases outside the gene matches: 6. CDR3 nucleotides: TGTGCCAGCAGATTTTCTAGCGGGAGTACAGATACGCAGTATTTT. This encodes CASRFSSGSTDTQYF.

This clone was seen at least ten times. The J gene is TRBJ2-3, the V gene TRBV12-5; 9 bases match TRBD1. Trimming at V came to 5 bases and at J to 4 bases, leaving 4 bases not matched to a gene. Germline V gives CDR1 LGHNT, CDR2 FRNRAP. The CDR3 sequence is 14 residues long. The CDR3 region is CASGLTGGADTQYF. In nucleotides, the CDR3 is TGTGCTAGTGGTCTGACAGGGGGGGCAGATACGCAGTATTTT.

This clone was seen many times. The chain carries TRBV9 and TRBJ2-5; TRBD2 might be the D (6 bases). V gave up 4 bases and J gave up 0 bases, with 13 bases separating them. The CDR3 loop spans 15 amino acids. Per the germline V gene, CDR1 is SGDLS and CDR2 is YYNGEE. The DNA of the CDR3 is TGTGCCAGCAGCCCTGGGACTCAGTACCAAGAGACCCAGTACTTC. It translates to CASSPGTQYQETQYF.

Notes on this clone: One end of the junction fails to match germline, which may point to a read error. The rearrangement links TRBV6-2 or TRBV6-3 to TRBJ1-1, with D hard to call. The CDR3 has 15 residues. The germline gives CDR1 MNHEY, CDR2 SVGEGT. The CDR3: CASRYRGTMNTEDFF. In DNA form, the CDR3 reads TGTGCCAGCAGATACCGGGGTACCATGAACACTGAAGATTTCTTT.

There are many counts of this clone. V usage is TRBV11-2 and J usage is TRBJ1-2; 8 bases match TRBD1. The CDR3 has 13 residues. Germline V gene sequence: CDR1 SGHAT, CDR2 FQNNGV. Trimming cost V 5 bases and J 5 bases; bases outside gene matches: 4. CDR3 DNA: TGTGCCAGCAGCCCTCAGGGGGCGTATGGCTACACCTTC. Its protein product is CASSPQGAYGYTF.

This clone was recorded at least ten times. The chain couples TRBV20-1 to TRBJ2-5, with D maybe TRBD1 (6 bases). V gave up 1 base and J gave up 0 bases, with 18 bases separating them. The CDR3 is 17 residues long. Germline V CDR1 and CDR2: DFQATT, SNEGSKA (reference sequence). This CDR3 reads CSARAILKGQNQETQYF. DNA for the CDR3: TGCAGTGCTAGAGCGATTTTGAAGGGACAAAACCAAGAGACCCAGTACTTC.

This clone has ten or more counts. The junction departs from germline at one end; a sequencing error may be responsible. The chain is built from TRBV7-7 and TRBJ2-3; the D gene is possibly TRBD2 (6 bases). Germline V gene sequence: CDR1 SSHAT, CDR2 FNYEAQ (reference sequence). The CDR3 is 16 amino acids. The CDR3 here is CASSLAPGRSTDTQYF. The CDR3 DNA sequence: TGTGCTAGCAGCTTAGCGCCAGGGAGGAGCACAGATACGCAGTATTTT.

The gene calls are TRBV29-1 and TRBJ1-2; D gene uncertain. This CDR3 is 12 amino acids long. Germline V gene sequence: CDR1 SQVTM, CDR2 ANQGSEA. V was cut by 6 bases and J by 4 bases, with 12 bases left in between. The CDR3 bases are TGCAGCGTGGGAGATCATCTCTATGGCTACACCTTC. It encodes CSVGDHLYGYTF.

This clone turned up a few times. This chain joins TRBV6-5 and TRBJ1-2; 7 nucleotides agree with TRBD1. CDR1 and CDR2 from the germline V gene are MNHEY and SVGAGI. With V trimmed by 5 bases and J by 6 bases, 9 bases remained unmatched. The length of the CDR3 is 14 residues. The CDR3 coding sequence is TGTGCCAGCAGTCACCGGGACAGACCTAATGGCTACACCTTC. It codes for CASSHRDRPNGYTF.

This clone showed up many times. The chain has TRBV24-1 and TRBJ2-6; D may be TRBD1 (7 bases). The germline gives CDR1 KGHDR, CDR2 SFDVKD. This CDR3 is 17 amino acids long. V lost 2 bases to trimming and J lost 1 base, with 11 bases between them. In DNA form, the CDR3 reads TGTGCCACCAGTGATTCGGCAGGGGGGTCTGGGGCCAACGTCCTGACTTTC. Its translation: CATSDSAGGSGANVLTF.

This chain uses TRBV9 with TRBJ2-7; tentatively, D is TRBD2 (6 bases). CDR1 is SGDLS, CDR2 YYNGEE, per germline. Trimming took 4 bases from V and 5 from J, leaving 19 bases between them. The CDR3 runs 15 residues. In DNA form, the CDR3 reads TGTGCCAGCAGCATCACCGGGGAGGCCACCAACGAGCAGTACTTC. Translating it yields CASSITGEATNEQYF.

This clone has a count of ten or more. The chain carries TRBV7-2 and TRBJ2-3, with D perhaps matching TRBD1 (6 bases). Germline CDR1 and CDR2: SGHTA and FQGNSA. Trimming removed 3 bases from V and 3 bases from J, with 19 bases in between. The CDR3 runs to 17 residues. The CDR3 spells CASSFTVRGPRTDTQYF. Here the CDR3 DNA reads TGTGCCAGCAGCTTCACCGTCAGGGGTCCCCGAACAGATACGCAGTATTTT. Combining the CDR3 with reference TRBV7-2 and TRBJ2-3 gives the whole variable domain GAGVSQSPSNKVTEKGKDVELRCDPISGHTALYWYRQSLGQGLEFLIYFQGNSAPDKSGLPSDRFSAERTGGSVSTLTIQRTQQEDSAVYLCASSFTVRGPRTDTQYFGPGTRLTVL.

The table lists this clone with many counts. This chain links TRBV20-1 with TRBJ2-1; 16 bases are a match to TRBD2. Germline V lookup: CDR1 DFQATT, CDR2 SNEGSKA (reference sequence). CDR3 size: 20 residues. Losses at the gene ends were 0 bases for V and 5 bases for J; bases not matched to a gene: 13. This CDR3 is CSARDLGTSGRGSSNNEQFF. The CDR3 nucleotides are TGCAGTGCTAGAGATCTTGGGACTAGCGGGAGGGGGAGTTCTAACAATGAGCAGTTCTTC.

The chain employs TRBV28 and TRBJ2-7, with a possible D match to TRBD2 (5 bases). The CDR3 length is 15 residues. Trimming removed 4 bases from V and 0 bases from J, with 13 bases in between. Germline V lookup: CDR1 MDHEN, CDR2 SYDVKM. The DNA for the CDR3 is TGTGCCAGCAGTTCCGGGGATTGGAGCTCCTACGAGCAGTACTTC. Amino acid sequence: CASSSGDWSSYEQYF.

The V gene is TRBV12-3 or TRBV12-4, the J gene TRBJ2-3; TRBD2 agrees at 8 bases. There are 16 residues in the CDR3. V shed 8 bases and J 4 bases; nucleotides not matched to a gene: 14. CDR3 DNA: TGTGCCAGCGGTCCTTCTAGCGGGTTTCTTGCAGATACGCAGTATTTT. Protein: CASGPSSGFLADTQYF.

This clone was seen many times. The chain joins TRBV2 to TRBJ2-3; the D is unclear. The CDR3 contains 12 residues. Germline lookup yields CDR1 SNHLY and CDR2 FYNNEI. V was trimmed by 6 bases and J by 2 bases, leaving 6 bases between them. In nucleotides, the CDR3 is TGTGCCAGCAGGGGATCCACAGATACGCAGTATTTT. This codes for CASRGSTDTQYF.

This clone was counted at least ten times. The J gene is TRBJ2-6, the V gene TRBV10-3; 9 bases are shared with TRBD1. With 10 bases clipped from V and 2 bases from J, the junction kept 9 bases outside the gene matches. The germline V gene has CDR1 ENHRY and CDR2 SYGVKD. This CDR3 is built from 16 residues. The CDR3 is CATQTGGVAGANVLTF. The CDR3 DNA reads TGTGCCACTCAAACAGGGGGCGTCGCTGGGGCCAACGTCCTGACTTTC.

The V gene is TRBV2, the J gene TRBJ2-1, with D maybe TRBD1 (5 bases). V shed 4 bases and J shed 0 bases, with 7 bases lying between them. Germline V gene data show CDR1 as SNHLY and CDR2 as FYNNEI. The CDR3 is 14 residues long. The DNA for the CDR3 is TGTGCCAGCAGTGGACAGAACTCCTACAATGAGCAGTTCTTC. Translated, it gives CASSGQNSYNEQFF.

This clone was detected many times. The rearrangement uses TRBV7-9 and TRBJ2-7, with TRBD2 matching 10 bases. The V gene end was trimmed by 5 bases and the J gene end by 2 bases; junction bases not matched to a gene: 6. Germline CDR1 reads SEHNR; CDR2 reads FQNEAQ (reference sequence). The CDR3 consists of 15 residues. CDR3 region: CASSVRAGGPYEQYF. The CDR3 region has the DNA TGTGCCAGCAGCGTTCGAGCGGGAGGGCCCTACGAGCAGTACTTC.

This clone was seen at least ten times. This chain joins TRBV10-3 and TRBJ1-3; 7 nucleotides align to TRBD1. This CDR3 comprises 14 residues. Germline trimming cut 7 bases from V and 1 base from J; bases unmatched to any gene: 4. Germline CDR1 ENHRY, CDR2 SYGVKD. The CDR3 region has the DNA TGTGCCATCAATACAGGGGAATCTGGAAACACCATATATTTT. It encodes CAINTGESGNTIYF.

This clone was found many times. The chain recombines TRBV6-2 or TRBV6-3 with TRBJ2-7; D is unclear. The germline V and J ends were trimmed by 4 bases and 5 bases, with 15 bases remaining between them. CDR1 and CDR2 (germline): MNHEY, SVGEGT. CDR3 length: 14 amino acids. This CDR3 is CASSSARRPHEQYF. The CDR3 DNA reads TGTGCCAGCAGTTCGGCCCGCCGACCCCACGAGCAGTACTTC.

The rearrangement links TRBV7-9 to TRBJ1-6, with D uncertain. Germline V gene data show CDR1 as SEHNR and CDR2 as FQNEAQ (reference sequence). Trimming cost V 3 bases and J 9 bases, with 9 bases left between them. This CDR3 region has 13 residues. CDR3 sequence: CASSFSPPSPLHF. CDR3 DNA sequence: TGTGCCAGCAGCTTCAGCCCTCCTTCACCCCTCCACTTT.